These T cell receptor beta chains were read from a single sample in a study of T cells in Graves' hyperthyroidism and ophthalmopathy. TCRdb recomputed calls from the multiplex PCR reads with MiXCR, one row per CDR3 protein. The sample lists approximately 480,000 distinct CDR3 sequences; 20% to 25% were seen once. Sequenced sample: blood. All receptors come from a man aged 18 to 29 with Graves' hyperthyroidism. Both conserved end residues are part of each CDR3. Fields, in order: D gene, J gene, V gene, CDR3 protein. A D gene is named only where the DNA matches it firmly.

.,TRBJ1-2,TRBV24-1,CATSEGTVGGYTF
.,TRBJ1-1,TRBV7-2,CASSSGGRYTEAFF
.,TRBJ1-5,TRBV2,CASSVPGAQPQHF
.,TRBJ2-5,TRBV28,CASSLPPDTWQETQYF
TRBD1,TRBJ1-5,TRBV2,CASQNGTGYHQPQHF
.,TRBJ2-7,TRBV19,CASSMYSAGPYEQYF
.,TRBJ1-2,TRBV6-1,CASSPKVNWFYGYTF
.,TRBJ2-7,TRBV28,CASKRPRGAYEQYF
.,TRBJ1-6,TRBV7-3,CASSPPRHYNSPLHF
.,TRBJ1-6,TRBV14,CASSQAMRGNSPLHF
.,TRBJ1-1,TRBV7-3,CASSSPSRNTEAFF
TRBD1,TRBJ1-2,TRBV29-1,CGAFGQGKEYGYTF
.,TRBJ1-3,TRBV12-3/TRBV12-4,CASSSPRLTGNTIYF
.,TRBJ1-1,TRBV29-1,CSVGSGVTLNTEAFF
.,TRBJ2-2,TRBV24-1,CATSVEGNTGELFF
TRBD1,TRBJ1-2,TRBV19,CVSSRKTGDARTF
.,TRBJ2-5,TRBV2,CASSESETQYF
.,TRBJ2-5,TRBV24-1,CATSDGTIQETQYF
.,TRBJ1-1,TRBV27,CASSFREGWTEAFF
TRBD1,TRBJ2-7,TRBV2,CASSDRTGADEQYF
.,TRBJ1-5,TRBV12-3/TRBV12-4,CASSLTGWGRGREQPQHF
.,TRBJ2-7,TRBV28,CASSAHSEQYF
.,TRBJ1-1,TRBV7-9,CASSLGHRGTEAFF
.,TRBJ2-5,TRBV15,CATSRGHLGGAPETQYF
.,TRBJ1-2,TRBV7-9,CASSIKAVDYTF
.,TRBJ2-5,TRBV28,CAGNRAWGETQYF
.,TRBJ1-6,TRBV6-5,CASSYGQGFSPLHF
.,TRBJ2-7,TRBV28,CASSPHRELYEQYF
.,TRBJ1-1,TRBV13,CASSFRASTEAFF
TRBD1,TRBJ1-2,TRBV2,CASSGARGQNYGYTF
.,TRBJ2-7,TRBV18,CASSPRSGESEQYF
.,TRBJ2-7,TRBV29-1,CSVESGRTPYEQYF
TRBD2,TRBJ2-7,TRBV28,CATGRAEQYF
TRBD1,TRBJ1-1,TRBV4-1,CASSSRGTGGFEAFF
.,TRBJ2-5,TRBV11-2,CASSSIKGRETQYF
.,TRBJ2-7,TRBV19,CASQGPLAYEQYF
TRBD1,TRBJ2-2,TRBV28,CASSFTGATGELFF
.,TRBJ2-7,TRBV5-1,CASSRGRAGSYEQYF
.,TRBJ2-7,TRBV28,CASRGAGFSYEQYF
.,TRBJ2-5,TRBV20-1,CSAREPLYQETQYF
.,TRBJ2-7,TRBV6-2/TRBV6-3,CASSYSRARGSPPYEQYF
.,TRBJ2-5,TRBV30,CAWTLAGQETQYF
TRBD2,TRBJ2-7,TRBV5-1,CASTWGGEYEQYF
TRBD1,TRBJ2-3,TRBV5-1,CASSFGTGGGFADTQYF
.,TRBJ1-2,TRBV6-1,CASAPPGLYGYTF
TRBD2,TRBJ2-7,TRBV7-2,CASSSGLAGGLKSYEQYF
TRBD1,TRBJ2-7,TRBV6-1,CASSRQGREQYF